What follows are 31 T cell receptor beta chains derived from one specimen sequenced in a study of T cell changes during pregnancy in multiple sclerosis. Here immunoSEQ multiplex PCR was the method, and the copy in TCRdb shows in-frame clones only, minus some. The repertoire consists of around 64,000 clones, with over 90% occurring once and the leading ten covering about 2.6%. Sequences were derived from CD8+ T cells from peripheral blood mononuclear cells, sampled in the third trimester of pregnancy. The receptor source for this set is a female donor with multiple sclerosis, enrolled in a pregnancy study.

The chain employs TRBV12-5 and TRBJ1-1, with TRBD1 matching 10 bases. The CDR3 is made up of 14 amino acids. V gave up 7 bases and J gave up 4 bases; unmatched junction bases: 6. The germline gives CDR1 LGHNT, CDR2 FRNRAP. The CDR3 DNA is TGTGCTAGTGCTAGAGACAGGGGGCGCACTGAAGCTTTCTTT. Translating gives CASARDRGRTEAFF.

This clone was observed a single time. Other DNA sequences in the sample encode the same CDR3. CDR3 DNA sequence: TGTGCCAGCAGTTTGGCCAGCTCCTACGAGCAGTACTTC. Protein product: CASSLASSYEQYF. V gene TRBV27 combines with J gene TRBJ2-7; no clear D gene. The CDR3 extends over 13 amino acids. CDR1 and CDR2 from the germline V gene are MNHEY and SMNVEV (reference sequence). V was cut by 3 bases and J by 0 bases, with 6 bases left in between.

CDR3 sequence (DNA): TGTGCCAGCAGTTACGACGGGACAGGCTACGAGCAGTACTTC. This encodes CASSYDGTGYEQYF. V and J are TRBV6-5 and TRBJ2-7; 8 bases match TRBD1. V dropped 2 bases and J dropped 3; count of bases not matched to a gene: 3. Germline V gene sequence: CDR1 MNHEY, CDR2 SVGAGI. The CDR3 covers 14 residues.

This chain links TRBV29-1 with TRBJ2-5; TRBD1 aligns across 10 bases. The J call is doubtful: the DNA matches TRBJ2-7 better. Germline values: CDR1 SQVTM, CDR2 ANQGSEA. The CDR3 spans 15 residues. The DNA of the CDR3 is TGCAGCGTCGTTCCCCTACGACAGGGGGCGTTCGAGCAGTACTTC. As protein: CSVVPLRQGAFEQYF.

V gene TRBV7-6 combines with J gene TRBJ2-5; the D gene is possibly TRBD1 (6 bases). The germline V gene has CDR1 SGHVS and CDR2 FNYEAQ. Trimming cost V 0 bases and J 5 bases, with 13 bases left between them. This CDR3 has 15 residues. CDR3 loop: CASSLAWTVRETQYF. CDR3 DNA sequence: TGTGCCAGCAGCTTAGCGTGGACAGTACGTGAGACCCAGTACTTC.

The gene calls are TRBV19 and TRBJ2-3; D gene uncertain. Germline loops: CDR1 LNHDA, CDR2 SQIVND (reference sequence). Trimming left V 1 base short and J 2 bases short, with 10 bases between. The CDR3 totals 15 residues. In nucleotides, the CDR3 is TGTGCCAGTAGTATAGCCCCCGGGTCCACAGATACGCAGTATTTT. Protein: CASSIAPGSTDTQYF.

The J gene is TRBJ2-2, the V gene TRBV4-3; D may be TRBD2 (5 bases). Trimming stripped 0 bases from V and 6 bases from J, with 11 bases between. Germline lookup yields CDR1 LGHNA and CDR2 YSLEER. There are 15 residues in the CDR3. The CDR3 coding sequence is TGCGCCAGCAGCCAAGACGGGAATGGACCCGGGGAGCTGTTTTTT. Translated: CASSQDGNGPGELFF.

This chain uses TRBV28 with TRBJ2-7; 12 bases line up with TRBD2. V trimming: 3 bases; J trimming: 6 bases; junction bases outside the gene matches: 9. The CDR3 is made up of 16 amino acids. Looked up from germline, CDR1 is MDHEN and CDR2 is SYDVKM. The CDR3 here is CASSLGPSGGGLEQYF. In nucleotides, the CDR3 is TGTGCCAGCAGTTTGGGGCCTAGCGGGGGGGGGCTCGAGCAGTACTTC.

This sequence joins TRBV4-1 and TRBJ2-1; D unresolved. Germline assignment: CDR1 MGHRA and CDR2 YSYEKL. Between the trimmed V and J ends, which lost 4 bases and 4 bases, there was a span of 8 bases. The CDR3 consists of 13 residues. The CDR3 protein is CASSLGVYNEQFF. DNA of the CDR3: TGCGCCAGCAGCCTCGGAGTTTACAATGAGCAGTTCTTC.

This chain connects TRBV12-2 to TRBJ2-5; the DNA was not used to check the table's D call, TRBD2. TRBV12-2 represents a pseudogene. The length of the CDR3 is 16 residues. CDR3 DNA sequence: TGTGCAAGTCGCTTGGGGACTAGCGGGAATGAAGAGACCCAGTACTTC. Translated, it gives CASRLGTSGNEETQYF.

This clone came up once. CDR3 coding DNA: TGCGCCAGCAGCCAAGACCTTCTGGCAGGGACTAACTATGGCTACACCTTC. The encoded protein is CASSQDLLAGTNYGYTF. The chain couples TRBV4-3 to TRBJ1-2; a possible D gene is TRBD1 (5 bases). This CDR3 is 17 amino acids long. Germline V lookup: CDR1 LGHNA, CDR2 YSLEER. Trimming removed 0 bases from V and 0 bases from J, with 14 bases in between.

The V gene is TRBV11-2, the J gene TRBJ2-2; D is unclear. The CDR3 contains 12 residues. V was shortened by 5 bases and J by 4 bases, with 5 bases between the two germline ends. The germline gives CDR1 SGHAT, CDR2 FQNNGV. This CDR3 is CASSPFTGELFF. CDR3 sequence (DNA): TGTGCCAGCAGCCCGTTCACCGGGGAGCTGTTTTTT.

The genes are TRBV27 and TRBJ2-7; TRBD1 matches at 8 bases. J gave up 4 bases and V 5 bases, and 4 bases lay outside the gene matches. The CDR3 length is 13 residues. CDR1 and CDR2 (germline): MNHEY, SMNVEV (reference sequence). The CDR3 DNA sequence: TGTGCCAGCAGTCCCCGACAGGGGTACGAGCAGTACTTC. Translation: CASSPRQGYEQYF.

V is TRBV7-6 and J is TRBJ1-2; 8 bases agree with TRBD1. The CDR3 sequence is 12 residues long. Per germline, CDR1 SGHVS and CDR2 FNYEAQ. With V trimmed by 5 bases and J by 8 bases, 4 bases remained unmatched. The CDR3 loop is CASSDRGRGYTF. CDR3 DNA sequence: TGTGCCAGCAGCGACAGGGGACGCGGCTACACCTTC.

This clone was observed a single time. This rearrangement joins TRBV11-3 to TRBJ1-3, with no clear D. The V end was cut by 5 bases, the J end by 0 bases, with 11 bases between. The CDR3 length is 15 residues. Germline-derived CDR1 and CDR2 are SGHNT and YENEEA. CDR3 in amino acids: CASSEDSSSGNTIYF. The CDR3 DNA is TGTGCCAGCAGCGAGGACTCGAGCTCTGGAAACACCATATATTTT.

This clone showed up just once. The genes are TRBV9 and TRBJ2-7; 10 positions match TRBD2. CDR1 and CDR2 from the germline V gene are SGDLS and YYNGEE. J lost 1 base, V lost 0 bases, and 4 bases had no gene match. The CDR3 runs to 16 residues. Here the CDR3 reads CASSVGASGGSYEQYF. The CDR3 DNA reads TGTGCCAGCAGCGTAGGAGCTAGCGGGGGTTCCTACGAGCAGTACTTC.

The chain has TRBV14 and TRBJ2-5; possibly TRBD2 for D (6 bases). Germline V gives CDR1 SGHDN, CDR2 FVKESK. The CDR3 loop spans 12 amino acids. V was clipped by 9 bases and J by 2 bases, with 10 bases between them. The CDR3 coding sequence is TGTGCCAGGGTAGCGGTACAAGAGACCCAGTACTTC. Protein sequence: CARVAVQETQYF.

The chain couples TRBV27 to TRBJ1-5, with 7 bases fitting TRBD1. Germline V gene lookup returns CDR1 MNHEY and CDR2 SMNVEV (reference sequence). There are 15 residues in the CDR3. V lost 2 bases to trimming and J lost 0 bases; unmatched junction nucleotides: 1. CDR3 in amino acids: CASSLTGVSNQPQHF. CDR3 DNA: TGTGCCAGCAGTTTAACAGGGGTTAGCAATCAGCCCCAGCATTTT.

The J gene is TRBJ1-1, the V gene TRBV13; no clear D gene. This CDR3 spans 12 amino acids. The ends were cut back, 4 bases at V and 3 bases at J, with 6 bases in the middle. CDR1 is PRHDT, CDR2 FYEKMQ, per germline (reference sequence). The CDR3 is CASSSPYTEAFF. The CDR3 DNA is TGTGCCAGCAGCTCCCCGTACACTGAAGCTTTCTTT.

The chain has TRBV27 and TRBJ2-2; D ambiguous. This CDR3 comprises 13 residues. V gave up 2 bases and J gave up 5 bases, with 6 bases separating them. Germline V CDR1 and CDR2: MNHEY, SMNVEV (reference sequence). For the CDR3, the DNA is TGTGCCAGCAGTTTAGGGCATACCGGGGAGCTGTTTTTT. It encodes CASSLGHTGELFF.

CDR3 bases: TGTGCCAGCAGGAGAGAGCGGAACACCATATATTTT. Translation: CASRRERNTIYF. The chain links TRBV6-1 to TRBJ1-3; D is unclear. Germline CDR1 reads MNHNS; CDR2 reads SASEGT. The V end lost 6 bases, the J end lost 7 bases, and 10 bases lay between the germline ends. This CDR3 has 12 residues.

The chain is built from TRBV7-2 and TRBJ2-7; D call uncertain. The CDR3 has 15 residues. The germline gives CDR1 SGHTA, CDR2 FQGNSA. V was pared by 5 bases and J by 0 bases, with 14 bases between. CDR3 in DNA: TGTGCCAGCAGCCGGCCTACGCTAGTCTCCTACGAGCAGTACTTC. Translation: CASSRPTLVSYEQYF.

The chain has TRBV7-9 and TRBJ2-1; D is uncertain. Germline V CDR1 and CDR2: SEHNR, FQNEAQ (reference sequence). The CDR3 covers 12 residues. Trimming pared 3 bases from V and 8 bases from J, leaving 8 bases between. CDR3 in DNA: TGTGCCAGCAGCTTTATCCCGGATGAGCAGTTCTTC. Translated, it gives CASSFIPDEQFF.

This chain links TRBV19 with TRBJ1-3, with a possible D match to TRBD1 (5 bases). There are 13 residues in the CDR3. Trimming removed 3 bases from V and 5 bases from J, with 8 bases in between. Germline V gives CDR1 LNHDA, CDR2 SQIVND (reference sequence). CDR3 residues: CASSMDTRNTIYF. DNA for the CDR3: TGTGCCAGTAGTATGGACACTCGAAACACCATATATTTT.

This CDR3 reads CASSWGTGYEQYF. The CDR3 DNA sequence: TGTGCCAGCAGCTGGGGGACAGGGTACGAGCAGTACTTC. J is TRBJ2-7 and V is TRBV5-8; 9 nucleotides agree with TRBD1. The CDR3 is 13 residues long. V shed 3 bases, J shed 4 bases, and the junction held 2 bases outside the gene matches. The germline CDR1 and CDR2 sequences are SGHTS and YDEGEE. Complete variable domain (other parts from reference TRBV5-8 and TRBJ2-7): EAGVTQSPTHLIKTRGQQATLRCSPISGHTSVYWYQQALGLGLQFLLWYDEGEERNRGNFPPRFSGRQFPNYSSELNVNALELEDSALYLCASSWGTGYEQYFGPGTRLTVT.

The DNA of the CDR3 is TGCGCCAGCAGCTTGGTTATCGGCACAGATACGCAGTATTTT. Amino acid sequence: CASSLVIGTDTQYF. The genes are TRBV5-1 and TRBJ2-3; D not resolved. The CDR3 length is 14 residues. V was shortened by 0 bases and J by 1 base, with 6 bases between the two germline ends. Per the germline V gene, CDR1 is SGHRS and CDR2 is YFSETQ.

The CDR3 bases are TGTGCCAGCAGCCTGGGTCCTAGCGGGCCTCCCTACGAGCAGTACTTC. Amino acid sequence: CASSLGPSGPPYEQYF. V gene TRBV7-2 combines with J gene TRBJ2-7; 8 positions match TRBD2. CDR1 and CDR2 (germline): SGHTA, FQGNSA. The CDR3 sequence is 16 residues long. The trim removed 5 bases at V and 2 bases at J, leaving 11 bases unmatched.

The J gene is TRBJ2-7, the V gene TRBV7-2; 8 bases agree with TRBD2. Germline V lookup: CDR1 SGHTA, CDR2 FQGNSA. The ends lost 3 bases at V and 2 bases at J; junction bases unmatched: 3. The CDR3 length is 14 residues. This CDR3 reads CASSLGLEAYEQYF. In DNA form, the CDR3 reads TGTGCCAGCAGCTTGGGACTAGAAGCCTACGAGCAGTACTTC.

The chain is built from TRBV28 and TRBJ1-5; 9 positions agree with TRBD1. V lost 5 bases to trimming and J lost 5 bases; unmatched junction nucleotides: 4. Germline CDR1 MDHEN, CDR2 SYDVKM. The CDR3 consists of 14 residues. CDR3 coding DNA: TGTGCCAGCAGTCCCGGGACAGGGTATCAGCCCCAGCATTTT. It is translated as CASSPGTGYQPQHF.

The rearrangement uses TRBV7-9 and TRBJ2-1; 13 nucleotides match TRBD2. The V gene end was trimmed by 5 bases and the J gene end by 7 bases; junction bases not matched to a gene: 5. This CDR3 spans 15 amino acids. Germline V gene sequence: CDR1 SEHNR, CDR2 FQNEAQ (reference sequence). Written as DNA, the CDR3 is TGTGCCAGCAGCCCGAGGACTAGCGGGAGTAATGAGCAGTTCTTC. Translating gives CASSPRTSGSNEQFF.

The rearrangement uses TRBV7-8 and TRBJ2-7; 12 bases fit TRBD2. The germline gives CDR1 SGHVS, CDR2 FQNEAQ. This CDR3 is built from 18 residues. With 5 bases clipped from V and 0 bases from J, the junction kept 11 bases outside the gene matches. CDR3 in DNA: TGTGCCAGCAGCCCCACCGGGACTAGCGGGCCCAGCTCCTACGAGCAGTACTTC. It codes for CASSPTGTSGPSSYEQYF.